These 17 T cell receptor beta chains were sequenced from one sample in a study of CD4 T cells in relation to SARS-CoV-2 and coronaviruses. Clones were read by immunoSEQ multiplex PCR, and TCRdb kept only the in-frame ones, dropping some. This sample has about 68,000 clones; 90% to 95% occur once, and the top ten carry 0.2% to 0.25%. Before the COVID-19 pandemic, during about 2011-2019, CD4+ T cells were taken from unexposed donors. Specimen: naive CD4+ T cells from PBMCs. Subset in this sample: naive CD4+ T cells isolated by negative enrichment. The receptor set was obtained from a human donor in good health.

The CDR3 spells CASSLASGIVNEQYF. The CDR3 DNA reads as TGTGCCAGCAGCTTGGCTAGCGGGATTGTGAACGAGCAGTACTTC. This chain connects TRBV5-4 to TRBJ2-7, with 9 bases lining up with TRBD2. Germline CDR1 is SGHNT and CDR2 is YYREEE (reference sequence). The CDR3 length is 15 residues. The trim removed 0 bases at V and 5 bases at J, leaving 6 bases unmatched.

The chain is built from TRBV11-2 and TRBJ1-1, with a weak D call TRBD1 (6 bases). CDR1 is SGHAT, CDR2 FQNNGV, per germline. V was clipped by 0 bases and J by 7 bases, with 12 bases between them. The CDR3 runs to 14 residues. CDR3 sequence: CASSLELGGYEAFF. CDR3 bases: TGTGCCAGCAGCTTAGAGCTCGGGGGCTATGAAGCTTTCTTT.

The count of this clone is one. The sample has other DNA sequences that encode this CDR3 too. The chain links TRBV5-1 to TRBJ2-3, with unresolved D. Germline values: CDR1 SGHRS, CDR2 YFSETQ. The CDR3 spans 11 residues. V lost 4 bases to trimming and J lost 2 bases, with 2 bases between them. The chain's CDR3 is CASSLTDTQYF. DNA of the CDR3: TGCGCCAGCAGCCTCACAGATACGCAGTATTTT.

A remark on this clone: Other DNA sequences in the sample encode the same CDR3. The CDR3 protein is CASSPPRTGGYEQYF. The CDR3 nucleotides read TGTGCCAGCTCACCCCCTAGGACAGGGGGCTACGAGCAGTACTTC. The chain recombines TRBV18 with TRBJ2-7; 10 positions agree with TRBD1. Germline CDR1 and CDR2: KGHSH and LQKENI. V lost 3 bases and J lost 3; bases outside the gene matches: 5. This CDR3 has 15 residues.

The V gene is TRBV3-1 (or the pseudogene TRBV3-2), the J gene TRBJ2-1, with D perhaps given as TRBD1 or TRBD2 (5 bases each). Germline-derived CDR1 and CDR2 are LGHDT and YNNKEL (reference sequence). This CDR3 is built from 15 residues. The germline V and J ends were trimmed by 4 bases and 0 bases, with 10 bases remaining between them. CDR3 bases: TGTGCCAGCAGCCTAGCAGGGAGCTCCTACAATGAGCAGTTCTTC. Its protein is CASSLAGSSYNEQFF.

The CDR3 loop reads CASSPPRLAGYNEQFF. DNA of the CDR3: TGTGCCAGCAGCCCTCCGAGACTAGCGGGGTACAATGAGCAGTTCTTC. The chain combines TRBV7-2 with TRBJ2-1; 11 bases align to TRBD2. From germline, CDR1 is SGHTA and CDR2 FQGNSA. The V and J ends lost 5 bases and 4 bases, in that order; junction bases with no gene match: 7. The CDR3 is 16 amino acids.

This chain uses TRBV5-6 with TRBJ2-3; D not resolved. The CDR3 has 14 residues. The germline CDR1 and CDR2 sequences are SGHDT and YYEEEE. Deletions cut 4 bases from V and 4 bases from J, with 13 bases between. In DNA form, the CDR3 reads TGTGCCAGCAGCGCGTCCGATGGGGCAGATACGCAGTATTTT. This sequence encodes CASSASDGADTQYF. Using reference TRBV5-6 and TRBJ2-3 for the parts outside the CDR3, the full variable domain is DAGVTQSPTHLIKTRGQQVTLRCSPKSGHDTVSWYQQALGQGPQFIFQYYEEEERQRGNFPDRFSGHQFPNYSSELNVNALLLGDSALYLCASSASDGADTQYFGPGTRLTVL.

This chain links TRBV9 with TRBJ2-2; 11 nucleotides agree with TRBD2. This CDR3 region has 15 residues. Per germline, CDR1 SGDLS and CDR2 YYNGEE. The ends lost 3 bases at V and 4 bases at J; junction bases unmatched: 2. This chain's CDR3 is CASSDLAGGTGELFF. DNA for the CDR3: TGTGCCAGCAGCGACCTAGCGGGGGGCACCGGGGAGCTGTTTTTT.

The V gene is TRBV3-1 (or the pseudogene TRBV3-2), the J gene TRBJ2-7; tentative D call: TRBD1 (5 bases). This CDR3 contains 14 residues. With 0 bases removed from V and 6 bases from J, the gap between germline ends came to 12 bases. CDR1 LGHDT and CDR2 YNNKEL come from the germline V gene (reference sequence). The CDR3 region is CASSQDKGVGEQYF. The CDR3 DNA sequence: TGTGCCAGCAGCCAAGATAAAGGGGTAGGCGAGCAGTACTTC.

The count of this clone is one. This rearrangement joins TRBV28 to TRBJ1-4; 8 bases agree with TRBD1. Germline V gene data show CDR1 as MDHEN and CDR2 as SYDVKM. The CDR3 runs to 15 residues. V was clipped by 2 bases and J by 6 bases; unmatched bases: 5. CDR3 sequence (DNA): TGTGCCAGCAGTTTACCCAGGGGGCGCGATGAAAAACTGTTTTTT. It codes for CASSLPRGRDEKLFF.

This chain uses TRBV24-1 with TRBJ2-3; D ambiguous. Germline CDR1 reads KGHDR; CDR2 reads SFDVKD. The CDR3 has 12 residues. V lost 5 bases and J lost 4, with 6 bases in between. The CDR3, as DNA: TGTGCCACCAGTGGGATCGCAGATACGCAGTATTTT. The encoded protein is CATSGIADTQYF.

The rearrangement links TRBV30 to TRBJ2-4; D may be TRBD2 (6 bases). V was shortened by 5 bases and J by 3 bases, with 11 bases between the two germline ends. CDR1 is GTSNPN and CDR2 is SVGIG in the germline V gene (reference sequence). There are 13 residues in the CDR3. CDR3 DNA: TGTGCCTGGGGACGGGGACTCAAAAACATTCAGTACTTC. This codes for CAWGRGLKNIQYF.

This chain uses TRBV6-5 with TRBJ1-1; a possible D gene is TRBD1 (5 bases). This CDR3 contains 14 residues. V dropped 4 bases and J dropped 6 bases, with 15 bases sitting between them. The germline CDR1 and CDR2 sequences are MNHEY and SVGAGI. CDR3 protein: CASSFTGDTPEAFF. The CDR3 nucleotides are TGTGCCAGCAGTTTTACAGGAGATACGCCTGAAGCTTTCTTT.

In DNA, the CDR3 is TGTGCCACCAGTGATCCGGGACAGGGTAGGGATCAGCCCCAGCATTTT. This gives the protein CATSDPGQGRDQPQHF. The rearrangement links TRBV24-1 to TRBJ1-5; 9 nucleotides align to TRBD1. The CDR3 totals 16 residues. V shed 3 bases and J 5 bases; nucleotides not matched to a gene: 7. CDR1 is KGHDR, CDR2 SFDVKD, per germline.

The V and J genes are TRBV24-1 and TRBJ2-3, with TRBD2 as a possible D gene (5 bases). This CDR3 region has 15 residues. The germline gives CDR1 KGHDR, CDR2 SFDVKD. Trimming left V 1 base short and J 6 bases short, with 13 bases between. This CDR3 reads CATSDLALARDTQYF. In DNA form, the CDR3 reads TGTGCCACCAGTGATTTAGCGCTAGCAAGGGATACGCAGTATTTT.

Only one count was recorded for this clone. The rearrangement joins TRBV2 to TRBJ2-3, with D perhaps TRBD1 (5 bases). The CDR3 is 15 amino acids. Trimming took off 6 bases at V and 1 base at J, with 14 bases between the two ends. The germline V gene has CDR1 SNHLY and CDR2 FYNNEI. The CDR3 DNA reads TGTGCCAGCAGCAGGGATGCATCACGCACAGATACGCAGTATTTT. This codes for CASSRDASRTDTQYF.

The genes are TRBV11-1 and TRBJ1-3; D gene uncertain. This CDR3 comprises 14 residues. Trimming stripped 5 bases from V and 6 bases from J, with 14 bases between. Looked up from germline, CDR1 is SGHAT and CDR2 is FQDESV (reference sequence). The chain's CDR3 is CASSPDFRENTIYF. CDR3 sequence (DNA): TGTGCCAGCAGCCCGGACTTTCGGGAAAACACCATATATTTT. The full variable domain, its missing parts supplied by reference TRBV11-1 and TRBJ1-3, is EAEVAQSPRYKITEKSQAVAFWCDPISGHATLYWYRQILGQGPELLVQFQDESVVDDSQLPKDRFSAERLKGVDSTLKIQPAELGDSAMYLCASSPDFRENTIYFGEGSWLTVV.